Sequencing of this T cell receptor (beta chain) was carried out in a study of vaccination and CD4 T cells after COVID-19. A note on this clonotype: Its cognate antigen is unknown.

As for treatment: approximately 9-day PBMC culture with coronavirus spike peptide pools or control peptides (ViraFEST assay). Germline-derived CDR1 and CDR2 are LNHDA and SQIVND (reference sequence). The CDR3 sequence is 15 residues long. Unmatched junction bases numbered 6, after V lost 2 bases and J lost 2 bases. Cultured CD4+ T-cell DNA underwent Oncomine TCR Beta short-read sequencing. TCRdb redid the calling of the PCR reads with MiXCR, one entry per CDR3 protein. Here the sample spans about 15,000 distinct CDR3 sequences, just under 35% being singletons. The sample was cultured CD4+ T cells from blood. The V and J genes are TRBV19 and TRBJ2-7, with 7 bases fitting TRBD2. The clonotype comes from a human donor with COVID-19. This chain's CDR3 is CASSILGGETYEQYF. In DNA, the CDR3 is TGTGCCAGTAGTATATTGGGGGGGGAAACCTACGAGCAGTACTTC.